This T cell receptor beta chain was profiled in a study of T cell responses to AZD1222 COVID-19 vaccine. Germline CDR1 reads SGDLS; CDR2 reads YYNGEE. The CDR3 sequence is 15 residues long. The V and J ends lost 0 bases and 1 base, in that order; junction bases with no gene match: 3. Study-level results: As reported, nearly half of all spike-specific TCRs target variant regions that are unmutated. Vaccination with two AZD1222 doses was followed by a rise in Spike-specific TCR breadth and depth. Donors in the cohort were predominantly white British and more often female, and clonal diversity was possibly underestimated.

Measured with immunoSEQ multiplex PCR; TCRdb has only the in-frame clones, and not every one. Counted here are approximately 120,000 clones, about 89% occurring once; the ten biggest clones make up about 29%. With respect to this clone: Antigen: not known.

This clonotype originated in an adult in good health. The sequenced sample was peripheral blood, obtained on day 0 of AZD1222 vaccination. The chain couples TRBV9 to TRBJ1-1, with 7 bases matching TRBD1. The CDR3 reads CASSVEGGPNTEAFF. The CDR3 DNA reads as TGTGCCAGCAGCGTAGAAGGGGGCCCGAACACTGAAGCTTTCTTT. Combining the CDR3 with reference TRBV9 and TRBJ1-1 gives the whole variable domain DSGVTQTPKHLITATGQRVTLRCSPRSGDLSVYWYQQSLDQGLQFLIQYYNGEERAKGNILERFSAQQFPDLHSELNLSSLELGDSALYFCASSVEGGPNTEAFFGQGTRLTVV.